This T cell receptor (beta chain) is drawn from a study of cytomegalovirus exposure and HLA in healthy donors (dated by TCRdb to about 2017). For context, the study as a whole: An earlier analysis of some 600 of the donors reported about 260 Gb of sequence data and 95 million to 130 million unique TCR beta sequences obtained from about 200 million T cells. Roughly 300 gigabases of sequencing data and around 87 million unique TCR sequences were included in an early release covering roughly 700 HLA-typed donors. Of the roughly 400 genotyped donors, about 80% fell in the genetic ancestry cluster associated with self-reported Caucasian donors. The aim of the study was to test whether cataloging public T cell receptors could identify signatures of past pathogen exposure. The study profiled the T cell repertoires of more than 500 subjects by immunosequencing and related them to cytomegalovirus serostatus. Besides the first cohort of more than 650 subjects, a separate validation cohort made up of about 120 different subjects was used. To predict cytomegalovirus infection status, the study combined high-throughput TCR immunosequencing, statistical association of individual TCRs with disease status, and machine learning. To study patterns of TCR occurrence, a later analysis re-analyzed previously published TCR beta repertoires from 500 to 850 donors and added high-resolution HLA genotyping. Rather than using new phenotypic data, the later analysis identified candidate immune exposures from TCR beta sequences and from how often those sequences occurred across donors. In an earlier analysis of roughly 540 of the donors, high-throughput TCR beta sequencing was used to judge whether each TCR beta V gene segment behaved as functional or pseudogenic. Donor age, sex, ethnicity and CMV serostatus were compiled together with the repertoire data. A later genetic analysis took genome-wide SNP genotypes for about three fifths of the 666 donors and used that subset as a discovery cohort. Every repertoire in the discovery cohort had been generated on one and the same sequencing platform. HLA typing included class I and class II loci at four-digit resolution. Typing coverage differed by locus: A, B, C, DRB1 and DQB1 were typed in roughly 620-640 donors, DQA1 in about 500, DPA1 in 600 to 610, and DPB1 in just under 490. Several DR-DQ haplotypes were handled as single units for association and clustering, since linkage in the cohort was strong. On average, around 200,000 unique TCR beta nucleotide sequences were sequenced per donor among about 400 genotyped donors of the cohort, with roughly 18% of those sequences being non-productive. Broader findings and caveats from the paper: The sequencing pipeline was judged likely to have produced a cluster of highly shared sequence variants as a technical artifact. According to the authors, the approach could potentially be generalized to other disease states and immunological phenotypes. Correlated functional status among segregating V segments might be attributable to linkage disequilibrium, but an unknown experimental factor could not be ruled out. Because the 87-base-pair reads could not distinguish some IMGT-functional V segments, including TRBV6-2 and TRBV6-3, those segments were excluded. In an earlier analysis of over 550 of the donors, most TCR beta V segments were observed in productive rearrangements about 87% or about 30% of the time, broadly matching IMGT annotations. A later genetic analysis associated a missense DCLRE1C variant with V-gene and J-gene trimming of TCR beta chains, and an independent cohort replicated the association. The earlier analysis of some 560 of the donors excluded around 17 rarely observed V segments, including chromosome 9 orphons, because counts were too low. In a later analysis, over 15,000 TCR beta sequences were associated with specific HLA alleles at a false discovery rate of 0.05. Most TCR sequences were seen in very few donors, while some public TCRs were found in many individuals. According to a later analysis, TCR association rates differed among HLA loci, with DRB1 alleles showing the most associated TCRs and HLA-C alleles showing the fewest. The classifier was reported to diagnose cytomegalovirus status with high specificity and sensitivity in both the original and validation cohorts. According to a later genetic analysis, donors in an Asian-associated ancestry cluster had fewer N-insertions in productive TCRs than the approximately 610-donor mean. The only immune exposure information available for the cohort was CMV serostatus. When HLA alleles, especially DR and DQ, strongly co-occurred, TCR associations were difficult to assign to individual alleles. Compared with equally common non-associated chains, HLA-associated TCR beta chains in a later analysis were more clonally expanded and had lower generation probabilities. In this cohort, only TCR beta chains were sequenced, and detectable features were limited by the absence of alpha or paired-chain data. Because HLA typing was unavailable for some donors at each locus, only the typed subset was used in association tests. A further reported finding was that TCR beta sequences accurately predicted the HLA-A and HLA-B alleles for most subjects in the first cohort. Presence/absence analyses assumed roughly uniform sequencing depth across donors, an assumption that may not hold. A later analysis reported that several top co-occurrence clusters appeared linked to parvovirus B19, influenza, CMV and Epstein-Barr virus. Most CMV-associated TCR beta chains appeared to be HLA-restricted in a later analysis, and the HLA associations seemed to be driven largely by CMV exposure. The study gave a list of 150 to 200 TCR beta chains associated with cytomegalovirus. Three of the identified cytomegalovirus-associated TCR beta chains were confirmed in vitro to be specific for cytomegalovirus antigens.

The CDR3 spans 17 residues, from the cysteine through the phenylalanine. Only the CDR3 DNA stays, 51 bases, in frame from base 1. V loses 0 bases at its end and J loses 4 bases; junction bases beyond the gene matches: 8. CDR1 is given as MGHRA and CDR2 as YSYEKL, both from the germline V gene. Libraries were made using the immunoSEQ multiplex PCR assay. A mixture of 60 forward primers for TCR Vbeta segments and 13 reverse primers for TCR Jbeta segments was used in the multiplex PCR. A multiplex PCR assay on genomic DNA amplified the CDR3 region of rearranged TCR beta genes. The amplified TCR beta libraries were sequenced on the Illumina HiSeq System as 87-base-pair reads. The study's processing was this. A later analysis counted about 80 million unique TCR beta chains across the 666 repertoires, and some 12 million of these chains were shared by at least two donors. Raw reads were error-corrected and collapsed into unique sequences with a nearest-neighbor algorithm that merged closely related sequences to remove PCR and sequencing errors. Alignment of CDR3 sequences to IMGT reference sequences was used to assign V, D and J gene segments. For a sequence to be retained, a match of at least six nucleotides was required to both a V gene segment and a J gene segment. Rearrangements were called productive when the CDR3 lacked stop codons and stayed in frame with V and J; all others were non-productive. CDR3 was defined according to IMGT convention as the region running from the second conserved V-encoded cysteine to the conserved J-encoded phenylalanine. Sequences without an unambiguous match to a single V gene segment were excluded from the earlier analysis of approximately 560 of the donors. An earlier analysis of 500 to 600 of the donors classified V segments as functional when productive rearrangements were above 56.7% and as segregating when the standard deviation between donors was above 5%. A statistical classification framework was built for diagnosing cytomegalovirus status from the catalog of TCR beta chain sequences. A later analysis assigned V and J genes by comparing TCR nucleotide sequences with IMGT/GENE-DB human TR gene sequences. The TCRdist pipeline was used in a later analysis to assign CDR3 sequences and most-parsimonious VDJ recombination scenarios. In a later analysis, each TCR beta chain was defined by its CDR3 amino acid sequence together with its V-gene family, and reads lacking a unique V-gene family were excluded. As a way to deal with suspected cross-contamination and a sequencing artifact, a later analysis dropped roughly 600 nucleotide sequences that were highly shared and had low generation probability. In a later analysis, a clonal expansion index for each public chain was calculated from normalized within-repertoire ranks of inferred template counts. Generation probabilities in a later analysis came from a VDJ recombination model fitted to out-of-frame rearrangements, and those results were checked against IGoR. In a later analysis, hypergeometric tests were used to score TCR-TCR, TCR-HLA and TCR-CMV co-occurrence, with a repertoire-size bias correction applied to TCR pairs. To estimate false discovery rates, a later analysis permuted the HLA or CMV assignments 20 times. In a later analysis, co-occurring TCRs were grouped using DBSCAN, and TCRdist sequence similarity was added for clustering within HLA-allele-positive subsets. For co-occurrence clustering, repertoires with fewer than 30,000 or more than 120,000 public chains were excluded, along with five or six repertoires with anomalous nucleotide sharing. Imported from immuneACCESS, the table was reduced by TCRdb to in-frame sequences with V and J called. These copies leave out some clones; in studies compared against another copy, an unresolved V gene accounts for under half, and the cause of the remainder is not known. That table gives V, J and clone size, and the DNA gave D and trimming. Within this sample are approximately 170,000 clones, with about 59% of them counted one time only. The top ten clones comprise around 2.9% of the sample.

In total, around 600 healthy bone marrow donors made up the cohort. All cohort members were sampled while nominally healthy, although unrecorded immune exposures were likely present. The donor tested CMV seronegative and was one of the 352 seronegative cohort members. Every donor gave a peripheral blood sample, and the peripheral blood mononuclear cells from that sample were used for TCR beta sequencing. Genomic DNA was extracted from the blood cell samples with the Qiagen DNeasy Blood Extraction Kit. Comment on this clone: Its antigen is still unknown. No qualities accompany the bases; no much larger clone lies one base away.

Input material: PBMCs. The TCR was taken from a man aged 35 to 55 in good health and CMV-seronegative. The chain is assembled from TRBV4-1 and TRBJ1-4; a stretch of 7 junction bases matches TRBD1. The CDR3 region reads CASSQDLRGTVNEKLFF. The base sequence is TGCGCCAGCAGCCAAGACCTCCGCGGGACAGTTAATGAAAAACTGTTTTTT.